This T cell receptor beta chain emerged from a study of blood T cell repertoires in COVID-19 (dated by TCRdb to the early 2020s). With regard to the full study: The collaborator samples originated in the United States, Italy and Spain and spanned the acute and convalescent phases of COVID-19. The material from the prospective study consisted of cDNA or gDNA derived from T cells, B-cell-depleted T cells, or PBMCs. The dataset comprised deeply sampled blood TCRbeta repertoires from subjects exposed to, actively infected with, or recovered from COVID-19. A freely available public database, intended as a resource for researchers studying the immune response to SARS-CoV-2, is where the repertoires were released. Samples were obtained from the ongoing ImmuneRACE study (first 160 participants) and from 1,200 or so subjects provided by 6 global collaborators. Nearly every sample came with metadata listing a de-identified subject ID, COVID-19 status, age in years and sex. Where available, HLA class I and class II types were taken from metadata supplied by the sample provider and were not determined by assay-based typing.

Points the paper makes about the study in general: The quantity of clinical and demographic metadata differed by source and by participant and was supplied without curation.

As concerns this clone: Its binding antigen is unknown. No much larger clonotype is one base removed from it; base qualities were not supplied.

TCRbeta CDR3 regions were amplified from genomic DNA by means of the immunoSEQ Assay, a bias-controlled multiplex PCR. The source study handled its data this way. Within the assay, amplification of reference gene primers was used to estimate how many nucleated cells each sample contained. Sequence reads were collapsed and filtered to measure the absolute abundance of every unique TCRbeta CDR3 rearrangement. Productive Simpson clonality was computed per sample as the square root of Simpson's diversity index over productive rearrangements. Not all clones reach the TCRdb copy of this immuneACCESS table, which keeps in-frame sequences only. Checked studies attribute under half of the gap to unresolved V genes and leave the rest unexplained. The V and J calls and clone size are taken from that table; D and trimming were inferred from the DNA. Across this sample there are about 87,000 clones, with approximately 79% seen only once. The ten most abundant clones make up about 17% of the sample.

Whole blood was collected in K2EDTA tubes by collaborating institutions according to the institutions' own protocols. For TCRbeta analysis, collaborators shipped samples as frozen whole blood, isolated PBMCs, or DNA extracted from either of those sample types. The receptor was derived from an elderly woman with active or convalescent COVID-19. Sequenced sample: peripheral blood.

The DNA sequence is TGTGCCAGCAGGAGTGCAACTAATGAAAAACTGTTTTTT. Translated, this gives CASRSATNEKLFF. Recombination linked TRBV25-1 to TRBJ1-4; the D gene is unclear. The CDR3 spans 13 residues, from the cysteine through the phenylalanine. Just the 39-base CDR3 DNA is kept, in frame starting at base 1. V is reduced by 6 bases and J by 0 bases, leaving a spacing of 5 bases between them. The germline V gene specifies MGHDK as CDR1 and SYGVNS as CDR2.